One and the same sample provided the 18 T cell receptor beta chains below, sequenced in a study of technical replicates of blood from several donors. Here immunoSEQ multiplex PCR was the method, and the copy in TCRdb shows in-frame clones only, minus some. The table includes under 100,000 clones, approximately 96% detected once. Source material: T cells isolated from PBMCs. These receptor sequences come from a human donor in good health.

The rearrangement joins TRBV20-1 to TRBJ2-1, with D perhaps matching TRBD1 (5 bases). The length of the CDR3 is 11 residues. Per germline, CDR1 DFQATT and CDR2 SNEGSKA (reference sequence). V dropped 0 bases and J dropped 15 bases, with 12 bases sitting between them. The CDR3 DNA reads TGCAGTGCTAGAGACAGGGTGTTGGGGTTCTTC. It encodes CSARDRVLGFF.

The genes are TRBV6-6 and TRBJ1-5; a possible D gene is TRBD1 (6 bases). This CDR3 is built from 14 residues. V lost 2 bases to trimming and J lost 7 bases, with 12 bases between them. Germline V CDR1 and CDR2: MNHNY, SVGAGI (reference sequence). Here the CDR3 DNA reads TGTGCCAGCAGTTACCCGGGACAACGCCAGCCCCAGCATTTT. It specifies CASSYPGQRQPQHF.

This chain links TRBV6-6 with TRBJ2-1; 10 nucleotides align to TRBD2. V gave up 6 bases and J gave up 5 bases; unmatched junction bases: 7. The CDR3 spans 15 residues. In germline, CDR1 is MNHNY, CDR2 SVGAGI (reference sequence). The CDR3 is CASSQSGGAHNEQFF. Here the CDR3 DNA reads TGTGCCAGCAGCCAAAGCGGGGGGGCCCACAATGAGCAGTTCTTC.

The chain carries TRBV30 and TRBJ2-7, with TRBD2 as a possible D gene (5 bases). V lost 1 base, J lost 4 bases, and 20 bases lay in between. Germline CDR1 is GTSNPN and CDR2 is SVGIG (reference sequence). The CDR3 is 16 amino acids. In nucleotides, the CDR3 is TGTGCCTGGAGTGCCCAGAGGACTCATATCCCTTACGAGCAGTACTTC. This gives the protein CAWSAQRTHIPYEQYF.

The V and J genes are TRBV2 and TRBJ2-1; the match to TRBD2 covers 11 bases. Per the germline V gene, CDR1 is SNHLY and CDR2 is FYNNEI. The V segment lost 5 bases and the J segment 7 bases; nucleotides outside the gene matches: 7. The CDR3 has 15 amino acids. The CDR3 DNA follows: TGTGCCAGCAGTTCCGGGACTAGCGGTCTGAATGAGCAGTTCTTC. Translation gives CASSSGTSGLNEQFF.

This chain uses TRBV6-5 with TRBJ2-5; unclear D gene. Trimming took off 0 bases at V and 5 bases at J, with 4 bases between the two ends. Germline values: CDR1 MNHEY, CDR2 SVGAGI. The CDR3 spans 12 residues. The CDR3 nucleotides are TGTGCCAGCAGTTACTCCCGGGAGACCCAGTACTTC. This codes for CASSYSRETQYF.

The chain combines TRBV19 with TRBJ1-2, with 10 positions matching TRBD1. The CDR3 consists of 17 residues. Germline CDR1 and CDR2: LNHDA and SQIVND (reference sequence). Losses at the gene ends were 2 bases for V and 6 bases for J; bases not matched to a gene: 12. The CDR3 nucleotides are TGTGCCAGTAGTATATTCGCGACAGGGGGCGAGTTCGATGGCTACACCTTC. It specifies CASSIFATGGEFDGYTF.

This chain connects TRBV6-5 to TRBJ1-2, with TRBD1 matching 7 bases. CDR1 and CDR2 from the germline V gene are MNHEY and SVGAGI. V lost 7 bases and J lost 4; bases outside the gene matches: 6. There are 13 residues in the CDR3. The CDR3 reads CASTTSGGYGYTF. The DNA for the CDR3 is TGTGCCAGCACTACCTCAGGGGGCTATGGCTACACCTTC.

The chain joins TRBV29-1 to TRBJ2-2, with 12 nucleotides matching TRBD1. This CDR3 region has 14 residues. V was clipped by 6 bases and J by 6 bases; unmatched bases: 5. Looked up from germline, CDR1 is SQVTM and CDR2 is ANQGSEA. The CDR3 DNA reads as TGCAGCGTAGCCGGGACAGGGGGCTCCGGGGAGCTGTTTTTT. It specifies CSVAGTGGSGELFF.

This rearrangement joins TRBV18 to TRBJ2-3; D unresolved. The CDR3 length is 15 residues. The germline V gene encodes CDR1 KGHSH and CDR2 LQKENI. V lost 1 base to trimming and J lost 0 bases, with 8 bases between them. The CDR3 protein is CASSPQTASTDTQYF. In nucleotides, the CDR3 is TGTGCCAGCTCACCACAAACAGCAAGCACAGATACGCAGTATTTT.

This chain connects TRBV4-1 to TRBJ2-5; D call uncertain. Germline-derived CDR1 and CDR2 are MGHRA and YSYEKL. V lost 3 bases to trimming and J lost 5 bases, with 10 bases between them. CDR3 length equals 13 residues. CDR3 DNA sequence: TGCGCCAGCAGCCAGGCACCGCGGGAGACCCAGTACTTC. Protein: CASSQAPRETQYF.

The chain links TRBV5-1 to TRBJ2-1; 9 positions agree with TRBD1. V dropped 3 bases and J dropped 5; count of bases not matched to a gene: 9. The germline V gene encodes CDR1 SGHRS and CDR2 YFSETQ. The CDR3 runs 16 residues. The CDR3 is CASSWAGTGSDNEQFF. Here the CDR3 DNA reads TGCGCCAGCAGCTGGGCCGGGACAGGGAGCGACAATGAGCAGTTCTTC.

Here the CDR3 reads CASSYSNPTDYEQYF. In nucleotides, the CDR3 is TGTGCCAGCAGTTACTCGAATCCGACAGACTACGAGCAGTACTTC. V is TRBV6-6 and J is TRBJ2-7, with D perhaps TRBD1 (5 bases). The CDR3 is 15 residues long. Trimming removed 0 bases from V and 3 bases from J, with 12 bases in between. From germline, CDR1 is MNHNY and CDR2 SVGAGI (reference sequence).

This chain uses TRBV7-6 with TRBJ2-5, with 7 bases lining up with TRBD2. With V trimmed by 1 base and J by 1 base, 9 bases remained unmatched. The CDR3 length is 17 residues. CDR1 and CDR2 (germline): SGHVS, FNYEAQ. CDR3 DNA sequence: TGTGCCAGCAGCTTAGGGGGAGGGCGACGCTCCCAAGAGACCCAGTACTTC. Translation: CASSLGGGRRSQETQYF.

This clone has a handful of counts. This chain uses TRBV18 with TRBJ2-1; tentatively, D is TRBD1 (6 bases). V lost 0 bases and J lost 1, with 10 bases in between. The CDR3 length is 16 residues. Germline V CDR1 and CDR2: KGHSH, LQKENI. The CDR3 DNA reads TGTGCCAGCTCACCACCGTCGCAGGGGTCCTACAATGAGCAGTTCTTC. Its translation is CASSPPSQGSYNEQFF. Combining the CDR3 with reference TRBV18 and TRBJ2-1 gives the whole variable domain NAGVMQNPRHLVRRRGQEARLRCSPMKGHSHVYWYRQLPEEGLKFMVYLQKENIIDESGMPKERFSAEFPKEGPSILRIQQVVRGDSAAYFCASSPPSQGSYNEQFFGPGTRLTVL.

This CDR3 reads CASTSPSSGVFEQYF. CDR3 bases: TGTGCCAGCACCTCTCCCTCTAGCGGGGTCTTCGAGCAGTACTTC. The chain combines TRBV28 with TRBJ2-7, with 9 bases that match TRBD2. In germline, CDR1 is MDHEN, CDR2 SYDVKM. Trimming cost V 7 bases and J 6 bases; bases outside gene matches: 13. The CDR3 has 15 residues.

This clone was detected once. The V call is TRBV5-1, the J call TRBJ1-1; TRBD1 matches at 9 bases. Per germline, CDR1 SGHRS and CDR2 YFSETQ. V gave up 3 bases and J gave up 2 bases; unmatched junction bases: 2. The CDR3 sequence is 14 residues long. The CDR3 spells CASSWGQGNTEAFF. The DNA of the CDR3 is TGCGCCAGCAGCTGGGGACAGGGAAACACTGAAGCTTTCTTT.

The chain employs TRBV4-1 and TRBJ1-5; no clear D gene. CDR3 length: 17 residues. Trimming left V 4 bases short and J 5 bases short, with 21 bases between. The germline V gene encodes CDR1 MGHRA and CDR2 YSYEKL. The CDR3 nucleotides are TGCGCCAGCAGCCGAGAAAATACACAGAATGCATATCAGCCCCAGCATTTT. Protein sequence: CASSRENTQNAYQPQHF.